A selection of T cell receptor beta chains follows, all from one sample in a study of molecular identifiers for immune sequencing clone quantification. TCRdb re-analysed the PCR reads in MiXCR, keeping a single row per CDR3 protein. In the table there are over 70,000 distinct CDR3 sequences, 20% to 25% of which are singletons. The sample taken for sequencing was naive CD8+ T cells from blood, with Jurkat cell RNA spiked in. These receptors were taken from a human donor in good health. Some libraries in this study had Jurkat cell RNA spiked in. The CDR3 runs from the conserved cysteine through the conserved F or W. D genes are given only for firm matches. Some rows have no size entry. The others give once, few or many, or a class for an expanded clone.

J	length	V	size	D	DNA	CDR3
TRBJ1-1	15	TRBV7-6	many	-	TGTGCCAGCAGCTTATTTTTTGGGGTGGAGGCTGAAGCTTTCTTT	CASSLFFGVEAEAFF
TRBJ2-5	14	TRBV4-3	many	TRBD2	TGCGCCAGCAGCCCCGGACTAGCAGGCGAGACCCAGTACTTC	CASSPGLAGETQYF
TRBJ2-1	20	TRBV24-1	many	TRBD2	TGTGCCACCAGTGAATACAGAACGGTCCCTGAGCGGGAGCTGGACAATGAGCAGTTCTTC	CATSEYRTVPERELDNEQFF
TRBJ2-1	12	TRBV30	many	-	TGTGCCTGGAGTGTATCGTCCGATGAGCAGTTCTTC	CAWSVSSDEQFF
TRBJ2-7	17	TRBV14	many	-	TGTGCCAGCAGCCAAGTCCCGGGGAGCCACAACAACTACGAGCAGTACTTC	CASSQVPGSHNNYEQYF
TRBJ1-6	17	TRBV20-1	many	TRBD1	TGCAGTGCTCACCCGGGACAGGGGATTTCCTATAATTCACCCCTCCACTTT	CSAHPGQGISYNSPLHF
TRBJ2-5	15	TRBV21-1	-	-	TGTGCCAGCAGCAAGGGGGTGAGGGCTCGGGAGACCCAGTACTTC	CASSKGVRARETQYF
TRBJ2-7	15	TRBV14	many	TRBD1	TGTGCCAGCAGCCAGGCACAGGGACAGGGCACCGAGCAGTACTTC	CASSQAQGQGTEQYF
TRBJ1-4	13	TRBV20-1	few	-	TGCAGTGCTAGAGATCTGGCAGGGGTAAAACTGTTTTTT	CSARDLAGVKLFF
TRBJ1-5	16	TRBV6-2/TRBV6-3	-	-	TGTGCCAGCAGTTACTCGATAGGGGCCGGTGATCAGCCCCAGCATTTT	CASSYSIGAGDQPQHF
TRBJ1-1	13	TRBV6-6	few	-	TGTGCCAGCAGCCCAGATATGAGTACTGAAGCTTTCTTT	CASSPDMSTEAFF
TRBJ2-7	13	TRBV20-1	few	-	TGCAGTGCTCCGGTGAGGGTATCCTACGAGCAGTACTTC	CSAPVRVSYEQYF
TRBJ2-5	15	TRBV7-9	-	TRBD2	TGTGCCAGCGGCTCCGAGCGGGGGCAGGGAGAGACCCAGTACTTC	CASGSERGQGETQYF
TRBJ2-3	17	TRBV9	few	-	TGTGCCAGCAGCGTAGAGGCAAGCAGACCTAGCACAGATACGCAGTATTTT	CASSVEASRPSTDTQYF
TRBJ1-4	15	TRBV2	once	-	TGTGCCAGCAGGGGCGATATGACAACTAATGAAAAACTGTTTTTT	CASRGDMTTNEKLFF
TRBJ2-3	14	TRBV7-6	-	TRBD2	TGTGCCAGCAGCTTTAGCGGGGGAGTAGATACGTATTATTTT	CASSFSGGVDTYYF
TRBJ2-7	13	TRBV29-1	few	-	TGTAGCGTTGAAGGGGGACCGACCTACGAGCAGTACTTC	CSVEGGPTYEQYF
TRBJ2-3	13	TRBV10-2	many	TRBD2	TGCGCCAGCAATGGCGGGGGGGTAGATACGCAGTATTTT	CASNGGGVDTQYF
TRBJ1-5	13	TRBV7-9	many	-	TGTGCCAGCAGCCCCGGACTCCGTCAGCCCCAGCATTTT	CASSPGLRQPQHF
TRBJ1-3	16	TRBV4-1	few	TRBD1	TGCGCCAGCAGCCAAGAGACCGGGACAGGAGGAAACACCATATATTTT	CASSQETGTGGNTIYF